Given below is one T cell receptor (beta chain) in context. Profiling relied on immunoSEQ multiplex PCR, and the TCRdb table lists in-frame clones only, not all of them. The sample includes 130,000 to 150,000 clones, 80% of them seen just once. This sample was included in a study of blood T cell repertoires in COVID-19. The sample comprised peripheral blood. This TCR derives from a man between 65 and 80 years old who had recovered from COVID-19.

The CDR3 loop reads CASSVVAQAYEQYF. CDR3 in DNA: TGTGCCAGCAGCGTAGTTGCACAGGCCTACGAGCAGTACTTC. The chain recombines TRBV9 with TRBJ2-7; D is possibly TRBD1 (5 bases). The CDR3 runs 14 residues. Germline assignment: CDR1 SGDLS and CDR2 YYNGEE. With 0 bases removed from V and 2 bases from J, the gap between germline ends came to 9 bases.